This is a list of T cell receptor beta chains from one sample in a study of human CD8 memory T cell subsets. Using the 5' RACE reads, TCRdb records one entry per CDR3 protein without DNA. This sample's table has under 4,500 distinct CDR3 sequences. The sample comprised CD8+ T cells from PBMCs. All receptors come from a human donor in good health. The CDR3 runs from the conserved cysteine through the conserved F or W. Fields, in order: J gene, clone size, V gene, CDR3 protein. Clone sizes are given selectively: once, few, many, or a class where the clone is expanded.

>TRBJ2-7|-|TRBV11-2
CASSQTAREQYF
>TRBJ2-7|-|TRBV27
CASSLNGAGGEQYF
>TRBJ2-7|-|TRBV11-2
CASSLGTHGYEQYF
>TRBJ2-1|-|TRBV7-9
CASSSERLVGNEQFF
>TRBJ2-7|-|TRBV9
CASSADGYEQYF
>TRBJ2-3|-|TRBV6-4
CASSDEAASTDTQYF
>TRBJ1-4|-|TRBV29-1
CSVERADATNEKLFF
>TRBJ2-1|-|TRBV13
CASSLQYNEQFF
>TRBJ2-3|-|TRBV7-6
CASSLMGEADTQYF
>TRBJ2-4|-|TRBV19
CASSQGPFQYF
>TRBJ2-3|-|TRBV6-1
CASSEDPGQGTDTQYF
>TRBJ1-1|medium-sized|TRBV4-2
CASSQRSTGYTEAFF
>TRBJ2-3|-|TRBV19
CASSIGWDTQYF
>TRBJ2-3|-|TRBV6-4
CASSDESGSGSDTQYF
>TRBJ2-5|-|TRBV4-1
CASSPERETQYF
>TRBJ2-4|medium-sized|TRBV7-8
CASSSPRAGYTNIQYF
>TRBJ2-1|medium-sized|TRBV16
CASSQDRGGEQFF
>TRBJ2-1|-|TRBV30
CAWSVLGQGAYNEQFF
>TRBJ1-2|-|TRBV6-6
CASSYLKDYGYTF
>TRBJ2-7|-|TRBV20-1
CSARSLASAPSYEQYF
>TRBJ1-4|medium-sized|TRBV15
CATSRDGGYGEKLFF
>TRBJ2-2|-|TRBV6-2/TRBV6-3
CAGRSDPGQFSGELFF
>TRBJ2-3|-|TRBV5-6
CASSLVGRGVLDTQYF
>TRBJ1-6|-|TRBV11-2
CASSLEGGGGNSPLHF
>TRBJ2-1|-|TRBV27
CASSASGGTYNEQFF
>TRBJ2-3|medium-sized|TRBV5-1
CASSLAEYRGTDTQYF
>TRBJ2-2|-|TRBV6-4
CASSPDLETGELFF
>TRBJ1-5|-|TRBV7-9
CASSLGTQPQHF
>TRBJ2-1|-|TRBV2
CASSAGTSGINEQFF
>TRBJ2-1|-|TRBV15
CATREFNEQFF
>TRBJ2-2|-|TRBV7-2
CASSFPTGELFF
>TRBJ2-7|-|TRBV5-1
CASSLGLATYEQYF
>TRBJ2-5|-|TRBV7-9
CASSLLGEDNFGETQYF
>TRBJ2-5|medium-sized|TRBV9
CASSERNGRGETQYF
>TRBJ2-5|-|TRBV28
CASSFSRREHETQYF
>TRBJ2-1|-|TRBV7-8
CASSPGLAGDLRNEQFF
>TRBJ2-2|-|TRBV9
CASSVFSKTNTGELFF
>TRBJ2-1|-|TRBV4-1
CASSPKGLARNEQFF
>TRBJ1-6|-|TRBV25-1
CASSEPPGTPDGSPLHF
>TRBJ2-7|-|TRBV29-1
CSGGVGDLQYF